The 9 T cell receptor beta chains below were found in one sample sequenced in a study of blood T cell repertoires in COVID-19. TCRdb's table, derived via immunoSEQ multiplex PCR, lists solely in-frame clones and lacks some. The top ten clones hold approximately 3% of a sample with approximately 60,000 clones, around three quarters of them seen once. The sequenced sample consisted of peripheral blood. All receptors come from a man between 60 and 70 years old with acute or convalescent COVID-19.

This sequence joins TRBV7-3 and TRBJ1-2; D gene ambiguous. The germline V gene has CDR1 SGHTA and CDR2 FQGTGA. The CDR3 loop spans 14 amino acids. Deletions cut 2 bases from V and 0 bases from J, with 7 bases between. The CDR3 nucleotides are TGTGCCAGCAGCTTATTATCTCCTAACTATGGCTACACCTTC. It specifies CASSLLSPNYGYTF.

This rearrangement joins TRBV5-8 to TRBJ1-1; D possibly corresponds to TRBD1 (5 bases). CDR3 length: 15 residues. Germline values: CDR1 SGHTS, CDR2 YDEGEE. V lost 5 bases, J lost 1 base, and 15 bases lay in between. CDR3: CASSTEAGWNTEAFF. The CDR3 coding sequence is TGTGCCAGCAGTACTGAGGCAGGGTGGAACACTGAAGCTTTCTTT.

This clone occurred a few times. V is TRBV6-5 and J is TRBJ1-6; tentative D call: TRBD1 (6 bases). CDR3 length: 15 amino acids. The germline V gene has CDR1 MNHEY and CDR2 SVGAGI. V lost 6 bases and J lost 4, with 13 bases in between. CDR3: CASRKQGNYNSPLHF. The CDR3 region has the DNA TGTGCCAGCAGGAAGCAGGGGAATTATAATTCACCCCTCCACTTT.

The V gene is TRBV7-9, the J gene TRBJ1-1; D ambiguous. From germline, CDR1 is SEHNR and CDR2 FQNEAQ (reference sequence). V lost 5 bases to trimming and J lost 4 bases, with 8 bases between them. The CDR3 contains 12 residues. In DNA, the CDR3 is TGTGCCAGCAGCAGCTGGAGCACTGAAGCTTTCTTT. Translation gives CASSSWSTEAFF.

V is TRBV11-2 and J is TRBJ1-4, with 10 bases identical to TRBD1. CDR1 is SGHAT, CDR2 FQNNGV, per germline. V was pared by 3 bases and J by 2 bases, with 0 bases of the junction left unmatched. The CDR3 is made up of 15 amino acids. This CDR3 reads CASSLGQGTNEKLFF. The CDR3 coding sequence is TGTGCCAGCAGCTTGGGACAGGGGACTAATGAAAAACTGTTTTTT.

Written as DNA, the CDR3 is TGCGCCAGCAGCTCAGTCGGGGGGGCAACTAATGAAAAACTGTTTTTT. Translating gives CASSSVGGATNEKLFF. V is TRBV5-1 and J is TRBJ1-4; maybe TRBD1 (5 bases). CDR1 and CDR2 from the germline V gene are SGHRS and YFSETQ. CDR3 size: 16 residues. V was cut by 3 bases and J by 0 bases, with 12 bases left in between.

The chain employs TRBV11-2 and TRBJ1-1, with D maybe TRBD1 (5 bases). V was clipped by 0 bases and J by 0 bases, with 14 bases between them. Germline values: CDR1 SGHAT, CDR2 FQNNGV. This CDR3 comprises 17 residues. The CDR3: CASSLDGGGGLNTEAFF. CDR3 nucleotides: TGTGCCAGCAGCTTAGATGGCGGGGGAGGGTTGAACACTGAAGCTTTCTTT.

V usage is TRBV5-4 and J usage is TRBJ2-5, with 8 bases aligning to TRBD1. Germline CDR1 is SGHNT and CDR2 is YYREEE (reference sequence). The CDR3 has 14 residues. V lost 4 bases, J lost 5 bases, and 7 bases stayed unmatched. CDR3 residues: CASSPDRGRETQYF. CDR3 coding DNA: TGTGCCAGCAGCCCTGACAGGGGCCGGGAGACCCAGTACTTC.

The chain couples TRBV7-9 to TRBJ2-2, with 7 bases aligning to TRBD1. The CDR3 loop spans 16 amino acids. Trimming took 3 bases from V and 4 from J; bases not matched to a gene: 8. CDR1 is SEHNR and CDR2 is FQNEAQ in the germline V gene (reference sequence). CDR3 region: CASSLETGSFTGELFF. The CDR3 DNA follows: TGTGCCAGCAGCTTGGAGACAGGGTCTTTCACCGGGGAGCTGTTTTTT.